Presented here are 30 T cell receptor beta chains from one specimen sequenced in a study of CD8+ T cells in alopecia areata. Reverse transcription of extracted RNA yielded cDNA, which provided the sequencing template. Clones were sequenced by immunoSEQ multiplex PCR, and TCRdb holds only the in-frame ones, with some missing. Among 200,000 or so clones listed, about 62% were seen once. The treatment here: oral pan-JAK inhibitor, 5-10 mg twice daily. The specimen comprised CD4+ T cells sorted from blood, sampled at week 24, from a patient treated with tofacitinib. Receptor source: a human donor with alopecia areata.

This chain uses TRBV29-1 with TRBJ2-1; D gene ambiguous. CDR3 size: 12 residues. Trimming shortened V by 5 bases and J by 3 bases, and 8 bases separated the two germline ends. Per germline, CDR1 SQVTM and CDR2 ANQGSEA. The CDR3: CSVLSSYNEQFF. In DNA form, the CDR3 reads TGCAGCGTTTTAAGTAGCTACAATGAGCAGTTCTTC.

The V gene is TRBV28, the J gene TRBJ1-2; tentative D call: TRBD1 (5 bases). CDR1 and CDR2 (germline): MDHEN, SYDVKM. V lost 7 bases, J lost 10 bases, and 19 bases lay in between. This CDR3 contains 13 residues. CDR3 region: CASIFEQGGSYTF. The CDR3 coding sequence is TGTGCCAGCATATTCGAGCAGGGAGGGTCCTACACCTTC.

Details on this clone: Other DNA sequences in this specimen translate into the identical CDR3. The rearrangement uses TRBV9 and TRBJ2-3; D is ambiguous. Trimming left V 0 bases short and J 5 bases short, with 10 bases between. The CDR3 is 14 amino acids. The germline gives CDR1 SGDLS, CDR2 YYNGEE. CDR3 DNA: TGTGCCAGCAGCGTAGTACCCGCCGGAGATACGCAGTATTTT. It encodes CASSVVPAGDTQYF.

The chain couples TRBV5-1 to TRBJ1-5, with D hard to call. V lost 1 base and J lost 2, with 13 bases in between. The CDR3 sequence is 16 residues long. CDR1 is SGHRS, CDR2 YFSETQ, per germline. CDR3: CASSLFPPDGNQPQHF. In nucleotides, the CDR3 is TGCGCCAGCAGCTTGTTTCCCCCGGATGGCAATCAGCCCCAGCATTTT.

On this clone: A read error may be the cause here, since a much bigger clone is one base away. The chain couples TRBV4-2 to TRBJ2-2, with D maybe TRBD1 (5 bases). This CDR3 spans 17 amino acids. Germline lookup yields CDR1 LGHNA and CDR2 YNFKEQ. V lost 3 bases to trimming and J lost 4 bases, with 18 bases between them. The CDR3 region has the DNA TGTGCCAGCAGCCAGATGGACATGGGATTTGCCACCGGGGAGCTGTTTTTT. It is translated as CASSQMDMGFATGELFF.

This clone has a handful of counts. The genes are TRBV5-1 and TRBJ2-1; 11 nucleotides align to TRBD2. CDR1 SGHRS and CDR2 YFSETQ come from the germline V gene. CDR3 length equals 14 residues. V gave up 7 bases and J gave up 2 bases; unmatched junction bases: 2. CDR3 coding DNA: TGCGCCAGCGGGACTAGCGGACCCTACAATGAGCAGTTCTTC. Its protein product is CASGTSGPYNEQFF. Full variable domain (outside the CDR3, taken from reference TRBV5-1 and TRBJ2-1): KAGVTQTPRYLIKTRGQQVTLSCSPISGHRSVSWYQQTPGQGLQFLFEYFSETQRNKGNFPGRFSGRQFSNSRSEMNVSTLELGDSALYLCASGTSGPYNEQFFGPGTRLTVL.

This clone was seen more than once but under ten times. This rearrangement joins TRBV6-1 to TRBJ1-1; a weak D match, TRBD1 (5 bases). The ends were cut back, 2 bases at V and 7 bases at J, with 14 bases in the middle. CDR1 and CDR2 from the germline V gene are MNHNS and SASEGT. The CDR3 length is 14 residues. The CDR3 coding sequence is TGTGCCAGCAGTGAACATACAGGCATTCTTGAAGCTTTCTTT. It codes for CASSEHTGILEAFF.

This clone was picked up one time. The rearrangement joins TRBV7-3 to TRBJ1-1; TRBD1 might be the D (6 bases). Per germline, CDR1 SGHTA and CDR2 FQGTGA. The CDR3 runs 13 residues. V shed 6 bases and J shed 2 bases, with 10 bases lying between them. This CDR3 reads CASRQTGNTEAFF. The CDR3 DNA is TGTGCCAGCAGGCAGACAGGAAACACTGAAGCTTTCTTT.

The chain has TRBV5-6 and TRBJ1-1, with 10 bases identical to TRBD1. J gave up 3 bases and V 4 bases, and 9 bases lay outside the gene matches. The CDR3 sequence is 16 residues long. From germline, CDR1 is SGHDT and CDR2 YYEEEE. The CDR3 bases are TGTGCCAGCAGCGCCGCCGGGACAGGGGTCGACACTGAAGCTTTCTTT. Translation: CASSAAGTGVDTEAFF.

The sample holds a few counts of this clone. V gene TRBV20-1 combines with J gene TRBJ2-4; D not resolved. Trimming removed 3 bases from V and 8 bases from J, with 8 bases in between. The CDR3 has 11 residues. Per the germline V gene, CDR1 is DFQATT and CDR2 is SNEGSKA (reference sequence). For the CDR3, the DNA is TGCAGTGCTAGGCCTCAATACATTCAGTACTTC. It yields the protein CSARPQYIQYF.

The rearrangement links TRBV15 to TRBJ2-7, with 7 positions matching TRBD2. Germline V lookup: CDR1 LNHNV, CDR2 YYDKDF (reference sequence). The J segment lost 0 bases and the V segment lost 0 bases, leaving 2 bases of the junction unmatched. The CDR3 runs 15 residues. CDR3 loop: CATSREGGSSYEQYF. In DNA form, the CDR3 reads TGTGCCACCAGCAGAGAGGGCGGGAGCTCCTACGAGCAGTACTTC.

V is TRBV28 and J is TRBJ2-5; D is uncertain. Deletions cut 9 bases from V and 2 bases from J, with 16 bases between. Germline V gene lookup returns CDR1 MDHEN and CDR2 SYDVKM. This CDR3 contains 14 residues. The CDR3 bases are TGTGCCAGTTCCCCCGGCCCCAGGCAAGAGACCCAGTACTTC. This gives the protein CASSPGPRQETQYF.

V and J are TRBV29-1 and TRBJ2-6; maybe TRBD1 (5 bases). V was trimmed by 4 bases and J by 2 bases, leaving 6 bases between them. The CDR3 is 13 residues long. The germline V gene encodes CDR1 SQVTM and CDR2 ANQGSEA. This CDR3 is CSVVRAGANVLTF. For the CDR3, the DNA is TGCAGCGTTGTCAGGGCTGGGGCCAACGTCCTGACTTTC. The entire variable domain, with the rest obtained from reference TRBV29-1 and TRBJ2-6, is as follows: SAVISQKPSRDICQRGTSLTIQCQVDSQVTMMFWYRQQPGQSLTLIATANQGSEATYESGFVIDKFPISRPNLTFSTLTVSNMSPEDSSIYLCSVVRAGANVLTFGAGSRLTVL.

This clone turned up a few times. Other DNA sequences in the same sample also yield this CDR3. The chain recombines TRBV29-1 with TRBJ1-1, with no clear D. The CDR3 extends over 12 amino acids. V dropped 4 bases and J dropped 2 bases, with 8 bases sitting between them. Per the germline V gene, CDR1 is SQVTM and CDR2 is ANQGSEA. This chain's CDR3 is CSVVRSNTEAFF. In nucleotides, the CDR3 is TGCAGCGTTGTTCGGAGTAACACTGAAGCTTTCTTT.

Note on this clone: Distinct nucleotide sequences in the sample also encode this CDR3. The rearrangement joins TRBV25-1 to TRBJ2-3; 7 nucleotides line up with TRBD2. Germline trimming cut 2 bases from V and 1 base from J; bases unmatched to any gene: 3. There are 15 residues in the CDR3. The V gene's germline CDR1 is MGHDK and CDR2 SYGVNS. The CDR3 protein is CASSEPSGGTDTQYF. The CDR3, as DNA: TGTGCCAGCAGTGAACCTAGCGGAGGCACAGATACGCAGTATTTT.

V gene TRBV6-6 combines with J gene TRBJ2-7; unclear D gene. Germline loops: CDR1 MNHNY, CDR2 SVGAGI (reference sequence). V was shortened by 5 bases and J by 0 bases, with 11 bases between the two germline ends. The CDR3 extends over 14 amino acids. CDR3 residues: CASSDFAGSYEQYF. For the CDR3, the DNA is TGTGCCAGCAGTGATTTTGCAGGCTCCTACGAGCAGTACTTC.

This sequence joins TRBV5-1 and TRBJ2-7; D gene unclear. This CDR3 has 13 residues. Germline lookup yields CDR1 SGHRS and CDR2 YFSETQ. The V end lost 4 bases, the J end lost 4 bases, and 12 bases lay between the germline ends. CDR3 residues: CASSRVLGYEQYF. Here the CDR3 DNA reads TGCGCCAGCAGCCGGGTTCTGGGATACGAGCAGTACTTC.

This clone was detected only a few times. The V and J genes are TRBV7-9 and TRBJ2-4, with a tentative D call TRBD1 (5 bases). The V gene lost 5 bases and the J gene lost 6 bases, with 8 bases spanning the gap. Germline V gene data show CDR1 as SEHNR and CDR2 as FQNEAQ (reference sequence). The CDR3 is 12 amino acids. CDR3 coding DNA: TGTGCCAGCAGCCTAGACAGAAACATTCAGTACTTC. It codes for CASSLDRNIQYF.

In its sample, this clone was seen a few times. In DNA, the CDR3 is TGTGCCAGCAGTCCTAAACTGGGGAGAACTAATGAAAAACTGTTTTTT. Its translation is CASSPKLGRTNEKLFF. The genes are TRBV7-6 and TRBJ1-4; no firm D call. CDR3 length: 16 amino acids. Looked up from germline, CDR1 is SGHVS and CDR2 is FNYEAQ. The V and J ends lost 6 bases and 1 base respectively, with 15 bases between them.

V usage is TRBV4-2 and J usage is TRBJ2-3, with 8 bases fitting TRBD2. The V segment lost 0 bases and the J segment 5 bases; nucleotides outside the gene matches: 7. This CDR3 region has 16 residues. Germline loops: CDR1 LGHNA, CDR2 YNFKEQ. CDR3: CASSQEYGGALDTQYF. DNA for the CDR3: TGTGCCAGCAGCCAAGAATACGGGGGGGCGCTAGATACGCAGTATTTT.

This clone has a handful of counts. V usage is TRBV29-1 and J usage is TRBJ1-2; no clear D. Trimming took off 6 bases at V and 6 bases at J, with 14 bases between the two ends. From germline, CDR1 is SQVTM and CDR2 ANQGSEA. This CDR3 is 12 amino acids long. The CDR3 DNA is TGCAGCGTCGCGACACTGAGGAATGGCTACACCTTC. Protein sequence: CSVATLRNGYTF.

This clone was observed a handful of times. The chain recombines TRBV28 with TRBJ2-3, with 11 bases identical to TRBD2. The germline gives CDR1 MDHEN, CDR2 SYDVKM. This CDR3 region has 13 residues. The CDR3 DNA reads as TGTGGCTCGTGCCTAGCGGGAGGAGGTACGCAGTATTTT. Its translation: CGSCLAGGGTQYF.

CDR3 residues: CASSLADLRQPQHF. Here the CDR3 DNA reads TGTGCCAGCAGCTTAGCGGACCTTCGGCAGCCCCAGCATTTT. The gene calls are TRBV7-9 and TRBJ1-5, with D hard to call. The CDR3 sequence is 14 residues long. In germline, CDR1 is SEHNR, CDR2 FQNEAQ (reference sequence). The V gene lost 0 bases and the J gene lost 7 bases, with 10 bases spanning the gap. Using reference TRBV7-9 and TRBJ1-5 for the parts outside the CDR3, the full variable domain is DTGVSQNPRHKITKRGQNVTFRCDPISEHNRLYWYRQTLGQGPEFLTYFQNEAQLEKSRLLSDRFSAERPKGSFSTLEIQRTEQGDSAMYLCASSLADLRQPQHFGDGTRLSIL.

The J gene is TRBJ2-7, the V gene TRBV5-1, with 7 bases that match TRBD1. Trimming removed 4 bases from V and 0 bases from J; junction bases left unmatched: 7. There are 15 residues in the CDR3. Germline CDR1 and CDR2: SGHRS and YFSETQ. CDR3: CASSVGTAFSYEQYF. In DNA form, the CDR3 reads TGCGCCAGCAGCGTTGGGACAGCATTCTCCTACGAGCAGTACTTC.

This clone has a handful of counts. The rearrangement links TRBV7-9 to TRBJ1-2; maybe TRBD1 (5 bases). V was shortened by 1 base and J by 12 bases, with 15 bases between the two germline ends. The CDR3 consists of 13 residues. Germline CDR1 is SEHNR and CDR2 is FQNEAQ (reference sequence). In nucleotides, the CDR3 is TGTGCCAGCAGCTTAGACTATGGGGCGGTGGACACCTTC. This translates into CASSLDYGAVDTF.

The chain employs TRBV29-1 and TRBJ2-2; 7 nucleotides match TRBD1. V dropped 7 bases and J dropped 4; count of bases not matched to a gene: 3. Per germline, CDR1 SQVTM and CDR2 ANQGSEA. This CDR3 is built from 12 residues. CDR3 residues: CSGGGSTGELFF. CDR3 coding DNA: TGCAGCGGAGGGGGCAGCACCGGGGAGCTGTTTTTT.

The V call is TRBV2, the J call TRBJ2-3; 10 positions agree with TRBD2. Germline V gene lookup returns CDR1 SNHLY and CDR2 FYNNEI. There are 16 residues in the CDR3. V trimming: 1 base; J trimming: 2 bases; junction bases outside the gene matches: 3. This CDR3 reads CASSEGTSGFTDTQYF. The CDR3 bases are TGTGCCAGCAGTGAAGGGACTAGCGGTTTCACAGATACGCAGTATTTT.

The chain joins TRBV4-3 to TRBJ2-2; the match to TRBD2 covers 8 bases. This CDR3 spans 14 amino acids. J lost 7 bases, V lost 2 bases, and 3 bases had no gene match. Per germline, CDR1 LGHNA and CDR2 YSLEER. CDR3 nucleotides: TGCGCCAGCAGCCAACAGCGGGAGATCGGGGAGCTGTTTTTT. Translated, it gives CASSQQREIGELFF.

This clone came up a few times. The chain employs TRBV10-3 and TRBJ1-2; no reliable D call. Germline V lookup: CDR1 ENHRY, CDR2 SYGVKD. V lost 0 bases to trimming and J lost 6 bases, with 11 bases between them. The CDR3 has 14 amino acids. CDR3 in DNA: TGTGCCATCAGTGAGTCTGAGACTTCTAATGGCTACACCTTC. Protein product: CAISESETSNGYTF.

This clone was detected a few times. The V gene is TRBV27, the J gene TRBJ2-2; TRBD1 aligns across 8 bases. Trimming cost V 5 bases and J 5 bases; bases outside gene matches: 1. Looked up from germline, CDR1 is MNHEY and CDR2 is SMNVEV (reference sequence). The CDR3 contains 13 residues. CDR3 protein: CASSRQGTGELFF. The CDR3 nucleotides read TGTGCCAGCAGTAGACAGGGGACCGGGGAGCTGTTTTTT.